This TCR beta chain was identified in a study of blood T cells in healthy people across ages. A J-beta primer mix and a sample-barcoded 5' primer were used in a second PCR of about 6 to 12 cycles. TCRdb ran MiXCR on the 5' RACE reads and lists one entry per CDR3 protein. The table has around 1,000,000 distinct CDR3 sequences, almost 25% seen once. Every donor provided ten milliliters of peripheral blood. These data were also reused for a study on T cells of mothers and their children. This second study says: Healthy Caucasian mothers, three in number, and their six children were the donors.

This sequence originates from a girl aged 2 to 10 in good health. The source material was blood.

Written as DNA, the CDR3 is TGCGCCAGCAGCCAAGGCAGGACAGGGGGCAAAGGCACTGAAGCTTTCTTT. Translating gives CASSQGRTGGKGTEAFF. The genes are TRBV4-3 and TRBJ1-1, with 11 bases lining up with TRBD1. The CDR3 covers 17 residues. Germline trimming cut 1 base from V and 4 bases from J; bases unmatched to any gene: 8. In germline, CDR1 is LGHNA, CDR2 YSLEER.